Shown below are 21 T cell receptor beta chains from a single sample sequenced in a study of T cells in Graves' hyperthyroidism and ophthalmopathy. It was RNA transcripts that yielded the amplified TCR beta CDR3 regions. The TCR CDR3 first-round RT-PCR relied on the HTBI primer set. TCRdb reanalysed the multiplex PCR reads using MiXCR and keeps one entry per CDR3 protein. The table lists around 420,000 distinct CDR3 sequences, 15% to 18% of them singletons, with around 7.3% in the top ten. Sequences were obtained from blood. All receptors come from a young woman with Graves' hyperthyroidism.

This clonotype was detected many times. This chain joins TRBV3-1 and TRBJ2-7; 8 nucleotides agree with TRBD2. The length of the CDR3 is 17 residues. The germline gives CDR1 LGHDT, CDR2 YNNKEL (reference sequence). The V and J ends lost 6 bases and 0 bases, in that order; junction bases with no gene match: 13. The DNA for the CDR3 is TGTGCCAGCAGTCTAGAGGTCAGCGGGAGAGTCTCCTACGAGCAGTACTTC. Residues: CASSLEVSGRVSYEQYF.

The rearrangement links TRBV7-8 to TRBJ2-7, with 9 bases identical to TRBD2. Germline V gene lookup returns CDR1 SGHVS and CDR2 FQNEAQ. This CDR3 region has 16 residues. The junction had 15 bases not matched to a gene; V was cut back by 5 bases and J by 7 bases. The CDR3, as DNA: TGTGCCAGCAGCGAGCGAGGACTAGCGAAAAGGCAAGAGCAGTACTTC. As protein: CASSERGLAKRQEQYF.

The chain joins TRBV5-6 to TRBJ2-2; TRBD2 agrees at 13 bases. Germline CDR1 and CDR2: SGHDT and YYEEEE. This CDR3 region has 19 residues. V lost 3 bases and J lost 0; bases outside the gene matches: 8. The CDR3: CASSWWRGTSGANTGELFF. The CDR3 DNA reads as TGTGCCAGCAGCTGGTGGAGGGGGACTAGCGGGGCGAACACCGGGGAGCTGTTTTTT.

This clonotype was seen a few times. The chain recombines TRBV6-1 with TRBJ2-3, with 10 bases aligning to TRBD2. The CDR3 is 15 amino acids. Germline loops: CDR1 MNHNS, CDR2 SASEGT. V dropped 8 bases and J dropped 3; count of bases not matched to a gene: 8. CDR3 amino acids: CASAPSGSRTDTQYF. The CDR3 DNA is TGTGCCAGCGCTCCTAGCGGGAGTAGGACAGATACGCAGTATTTT.

This clonotype was recorded many times. The chain links TRBV27 to TRBJ2-5, with 9 bases identical to TRBD2. The CDR3 spans 17 residues. V shed 2 bases, J shed 5 bases, and the junction held 12 bases outside the gene matches. Germline CDR1 and CDR2: MNHEY and SMNVEV (reference sequence). CDR3 region: CASSLTSPGLAWETQYF. The CDR3 DNA sequence: TGTGCCAGCAGTTTAACCTCGCCGGGACTAGCTTGGGAGACCCAGTACTTC.

In its sample, this clonotype was seen many times. The V and J genes are TRBV28 and TRBJ1-3; D gene unclear. V lost 4 bases, J lost 7 bases, and 8 bases lay in between. This CDR3 is built from 12 residues. In germline, CDR1 is MDHEN, CDR2 SYDVKM. The DNA of the CDR3 is TGTGCCAGCAGTTGGCGGAGGAACACCATATATTTT. Translating it yields CASSWRRNTIYF. The variable domain in full, completed from reference TRBV28 and TRBJ1-3, reads DVKVTQSSRYLVKRTGEKVFLECVQDMDHENMFWYRQDPGLGLRLIYFSYDVKMKEKGDIPEGYSVSREKKERFSLILESASTNQTSMYLCASSWRRNTIYFGEGSWLTVV.

This clonotype was counted between two and nine times. The V and J genes are TRBV4-1 and TRBJ2-3; tentative D call: TRBD1 (5 bases). V was clipped by 0 bases and J by 1 base, with 8 bases between them. This CDR3 contains 15 residues. Germline lookup yields CDR1 MGHRA and CDR2 YSYEKL. The CDR3 here is CASSQDGRGTDTQYF. DNA of the CDR3: TGCGCCAGCAGCCAAGACGGCAGGGGCACAGATACGCAGTATTTT.

The chain combines TRBV11-2 with TRBJ2-7, with 13 bases fitting TRBD2. J gave up 5 bases and V 4 bases, and 5 bases lay outside the gene matches. The CDR3 runs 15 residues. The germline V gene encodes CDR1 SGHAT and CDR2 FQNNGV. DNA for the CDR3: TGTGCCAGCAGCTACGGACTAGCGGGAGCGAACGAGCAGTACTTC. This translates into CASSYGLAGANEQYF. Full variable domain (remainder filled in from reference TRBV11-2 and TRBJ2-7): EAGVAQSPRYKIIEKRQSVAFWCNPISGHATLYWYQQILGQGPKLLIQFQNNGVVDDSQLPKDRFSAERLKGVDSTLKIQPAKLEDSAVYLCASSYGLAGANEQYFGPGTRLTVT.

This chain links TRBV27 with TRBJ2-1; D gene unclear. V was shortened by 5 bases and J by 1 base, with 9 bases between the two germline ends. The CDR3 length is 14 residues. Germline V lookup: CDR1 MNHEY, CDR2 SMNVEV (reference sequence). This CDR3 is CASSSILSYNEQFF. In DNA, the CDR3 is TGTGCCAGCAGTAGCATATTATCCTACAATGAGCAGTTCTTC.

The sample holds many counts of this clonotype. The chain recombines TRBV20-1 with TRBJ1-2; unclear D gene. Deletions cut 2 bases from V and 8 bases from J, with 12 bases between. The germline CDR1 and CDR2 sequences are DFQATT and SNEGSKA (reference sequence). The CDR3 consists of 12 residues. The CDR3 loop is CSARTGRSGYTF. In DNA form, the CDR3 reads TGCAGTGCTAGAACGGGCAGGTCCGGCTACACCTTC.

J is TRBJ2-3 and V is TRBV20-1; D not resolved. Trimming took off 1 base at V and 5 bases at J, with 10 bases between the two ends. Germline CDR1 is DFQATT and CDR2 is SNEGSKA (reference sequence). There are 13 residues in the CDR3. The CDR3 DNA reads TGCAGTGCTAGAGTGGGTAGTATAGATACGCAGTATTTT. It codes for CSARVGSIDTQYF.

The chain employs TRBV7-9 and TRBJ1-2; 11 nucleotides match TRBD1. Germline values: CDR1 SEHNR, CDR2 FQNEAQ (reference sequence). V dropped 3 bases and J dropped 5; count of bases not matched to a gene: 8. The CDR3 sequence is 16 residues long. CDR3 in amino acids: CASSFPGTGGWYGYTF. The CDR3 bases are TGTGCCAGCAGCTTCCCCGGGACAGGGGGGTGGTATGGCTACACCTTC.

The sample holds a few counts of this clonotype. The V and J genes are TRBV5-1 and TRBJ2-2, with a tentative D call TRBD2 (7 bases). CDR1 and CDR2 (germline): SGHRS, YFSETQ. The germline V and J ends were trimmed by 6 bases and 7 bases, with 19 bases remaining between them. This CDR3 spans 15 amino acids. The CDR3 is CASTDFAGASGELFF. CDR3 bases: TGCGCCAGCACCGATTTCGCGGGGGCTAGCGGGGAGCTGTTTTTT.

There are many counts of this clonotype. The chain carries TRBV2 and TRBJ2-3; TRBD1 matches 8 bases. Trimming removed 5 bases from V and 3 bases from J; junction bases left unmatched: 4. Germline V gene lookup returns CDR1 SNHLY and CDR2 FYNNEI. The length of the CDR3 is 14 residues. CDR3 bases: TGTGCCAGCAGTCCATGGACAGGGACAGATACGCAGTATTTT. This encodes CASSPWTGTDTQYF. The full variable domain, its missing parts supplied by reference TRBV2 and TRBJ2-3, is EPEVTQTPSHQVTQMGQEVILRCVPISNHLYFYWYRQILGQKVEFLVSFYNNEISEKSEIFDDQFSVERPDGSNFTLKIRSTKLEDSAMYFCASSPWTGTDTQYFGPGTRLTVL.

This clonotype occurred once. The chain recombines TRBV6-5 with TRBJ1-2, with 7 positions matching TRBD1. Losses at the gene ends were 4 bases for V and 3 bases for J; bases not matched to a gene: 8. The germline CDR1 and CDR2 sequences are MNHEY and SVGAGI. This CDR3 is 15 amino acids long. The CDR3 spells CASSSWGQRYYGYTF. The CDR3 nucleotides are TGTGCCAGCAGTTCCTGGGGACAGCGCTACTATGGCTACACCTTC.

This clonotype was seen many times. This chain links TRBV2 with TRBJ1-2, with 7 bases identical to TRBD1. The germline V gene encodes CDR1 SNHLY and CDR2 FYNNEI. The V gene end was trimmed by 3 bases and the J gene end by 7 bases; junction bases not matched to a gene: 8. The CDR3 consists of 14 residues. CDR3 in amino acids: CASSERFQGGGYTF. The CDR3, as DNA: TGTGCCAGCAGTGAGAGGTTTCAGGGGGGTGGCTACACCTTC.

The chain recombines TRBV20-1 with TRBJ2-3, with a possible D match to TRBD2 (6 bases). Germline CDR1 is DFQATT and CDR2 is SNEGSKA (reference sequence). This CDR3 spans 14 amino acids. V lost 1 base to trimming and J lost 3 bases, with 11 bases between them. As DNA, the CDR3 is TGCAGTGCTAGAGGACGGGGGAGAACAGATACGCAGTATTTT. This codes for CSARGRGRTDTQYF.

This clonotype has at least ten counts. The chain uses TRBV6-1 and TRBJ2-1; D is unclear. This CDR3 spans 12 amino acids. Trimming stripped 8 bases from V and 4 bases from J, with 9 bases between. CDR1 and CDR2 from the germline V gene are MNHNS and SASEGT. CDR3 nucleotide sequence: TGTGCCAGCTTGGGGTTTTACAATGAGCAGTTCTTC. Its translation: CASLGFYNEQFF.

For this clonotype: The junction does not match germline at one end; this may be a read error. The chain combines TRBV7-6 with TRBJ2-3, with D perhaps TRBD2 (6 bases). The germline CDR1 and CDR2 sequences are SGHVS and FNYEAQ. The CDR3 is 14 residues long. The CDR3 sequence: CSSSLRDSTDTQYF. The CDR3 region has the DNA TGTTCCAGCAGCCTACGGGACTCCACAGATACGCAGTATTTT.

This clonotype was observed a single time. The genes are TRBV30 and TRBJ2-7; a possible D gene is TRBD2 (6 bases). The V end was cut by 5 bases, the J end by 5 bases, with 16 bases between. Germline V lookup: CDR1 GTSNPN, CDR2 SVGIG (reference sequence). This CDR3 is 13 amino acids long. This chain's CDR3 is CAWARGTGDEQYF. CDR3 in DNA: TGTGCCTGGGCCCGGGGGACCGGGGACGAGCAGTACTTC.

There are many counts of this clonotype. This chain connects TRBV6-1 to TRBJ2-7; 10 positions match TRBD2. This CDR3 is built from 15 residues. The V gene end was trimmed by 5 bases and the J gene end by 0 bases; junction bases not matched to a gene: 4. The germline V gene has CDR1 MNHNS and CDR2 SASEGT. This CDR3 is CASSRSSGSSYEQYF. The CDR3 bases are TGTGCCAGCAGTCGGTCTAGCGGGAGCTCCTACGAGCAGTACTTC.